This T cell receptor beta chain came from a study of CD8 T cells in ankylosing spondylitis. Points from the study as a whole: Clones linked to disease were reported to show significant enrichment in matched ankylosing spondylitis synovial fluid.

Notes on this clonotype: The antigen is unknown.

MiXCR was run by TCRdb on the 5' RACE reads, yielding one entry per CDR3 protein. Counted here are some 200,000 distinct CDR3 sequences, 20% to 30% occurring once; the ten biggest clones make up just over 6.5%. CDR3 length equals 14 residues. Germline lookup yields CDR1 SGHTA and CDR2 FQGNSA. V lost 5 bases to trimming and J lost 4 bases, with 14 bases between them. The material sequenced was blood, either unsorted or a sorted T cell fraction (not recorded which). The chain combines TRBV7-2 with TRBJ2-5; no clear D gene. This clonotype was sampled from a male donor with ankylosing spondylitis or in good health (not recorded which). As DNA, the CDR3 is TGTGCCAGCAGCCCCGGTTCGGGTGGAGAGACCCAGTACTTC. Its protein product is CASSPGSGGETQYF.